One and the same sample provided the 25 T cell receptor beta chains below, sequenced in a study of shared clonotypes between healthy human individuals. The table came from immunoSEQ multiplex PCR; TCRdb's copy has only in-frame clones and leaves some out. This table has a few million clones, 93% appearing once. The naive CD8 fraction comprised CD45RO-negative cells positively selected for CCR7 and excluded terminally differentiated effector memory CD45RA+ cells. Sequenced: naive CD8+ T cells from PBMCs. The receptors shown here come from a man aged 18-30 years in good health. Some clones in this sample may be carry-over from other donors' samples.

V is TRBV6-1 and J is TRBJ2-1, with 10 nucleotides matching TRBD1. Germline V gives CDR1 MNHNS, CDR2 SASEGT. J gave up 7 bases and V 6 bases, and 3 bases lay outside the gene matches. The CDR3 totals 13 residues. CDR3 protein: CASRGQGGNEQFF. CDR3 DNA: TGTGCCAGCAGAGGACAGGGGGGGAATGAGCAGTTCTTC.

The rearrangement joins TRBV7-3 to TRBJ2-1; 15 positions match TRBD2. CDR3 size: 18 residues. After removal of 5 bases from V and 8 bases from J, the junction contained 13 bases not matched to a gene. Per germline, CDR1 SGHTA and CDR2 FQGTGA. The chain's CDR3 is CASSPTPGLAGGSDEQFF. The CDR3 bases are TGTGCCAGCAGCCCAACCCCGGGACTAGCGGGAGGTAGTGATGAGCAGTTCTTC.

V usage is TRBV6-1 and J usage is TRBJ2-1; D might be TRBD2 (5 bases). This CDR3 comprises 14 residues. CDR1 and CDR2 from the germline V gene are MNHNS and SASEGT. The ends were cut back, 4 bases at V and 6 bases at J, with 13 bases in the middle. The CDR3 reads CASSVAGLRNEQFF. The CDR3 coding sequence is TGTGCCAGCAGTGTTGCGGGCCTGCGCAATGAGCAGTTCTTC.

The chain is built from TRBV7-9 and TRBJ2-1, with D perhaps TRBD2 (6 bases). CDR1 and CDR2 (germline): SEHNR, FQNEAQ (reference sequence). The CDR3 extends over 11 amino acids. V gave up 6 bases and J gave up 8 bases, with 8 bases separating them. DNA for the CDR3: TGTGCCAGCAGGACGGGGGATGAGCAGTTCTTC. It specifies CASRTGDEQFF.

The chain carries TRBV28 and TRBJ1-2; the match to TRBD1 covers 7 bases. The CDR3 sequence is 16 residues long. The V and J ends lost 3 bases and 0 bases, in that order; junction bases with no gene match: 7. Per the germline V gene, CDR1 is MDHEN and CDR2 is SYDVKM. CDR3 in DNA: TGTGCCAGCAGTTTCCCCGGGAGGGGGCCTAACTATGGCTACACCTTC. Amino acids: CASSFPGRGPNYGYTF.

Details on this clone: This likely reflects a read error, since a far larger clone is one base away. This sample also contains other DNA sequences that code for the same CDR3. The CDR3 DNA is TGTGCCAGCAGCCGCCGGGGCTACGAGCAGTACTTC. It translates to CASSRRGYEQYF. This sequence joins TRBV2 and TRBJ2-7; perhaps TRBD2 as D (5 bases). Deletions cut 6 bases from V and 3 bases from J, with 9 bases between. The CDR3 contains 12 residues. CDR1 SNHLY and CDR2 FYNNEI come from the germline V gene.

The rearrangement uses TRBV7-9 and TRBJ2-1; D unclear. The length of the CDR3 is 15 residues. CDR1 SEHNR and CDR2 FQNEAQ come from the germline V gene (reference sequence). V gave up 5 bases and J gave up 8 bases, with 19 bases separating them. CDR3 nucleotide sequence: TGTGCCAGCAGCCCACCGATCATGCGGTGGGATGAGCAGTTCTTC. It codes for CASSPPIMRWDEQFF.

The chain couples TRBV30 to TRBJ1-6, with 8 bases fitting TRBD1. The CDR3 loop spans 15 amino acids. CDR1 and CDR2 (germline): GTSNPN, SVGIG (reference sequence). V shed 1 base, J shed 9 bases, and the junction held 8 bases outside the gene matches. This CDR3 is CAWSARTGRGSPLHF. The CDR3 bases are TGTGCCTGGAGTGCTAGGACAGGGAGGGGTTCACCCCTCCACTTT.

This clone was recorded only once. The sample holds other DNA sequences that translate to the same CDR3. The chain employs TRBV27 and TRBJ2-7, with D perhaps matching TRBD2 (7 bases). CDR3 length: 13 residues. Germline-derived CDR1 and CDR2 are MNHEY and SMNVEV (reference sequence). V dropped 3 bases and J dropped 4 bases, with 10 bases sitting between them. The DNA of the CDR3 is TGTGCCAGCAGTTTGGGGGGGCCTTACGAGCAGTACTTC. The encoded protein is CASSLGGPYEQYF.

This clone was observed a single time. This chain links TRBV27 with TRBJ2-7; TRBD2 is a possible D gene (6 bases). The germline V and J ends were trimmed by 0 bases and 1 base, with 13 bases remaining between them. The CDR3 runs 16 residues. Germline values: CDR1 MNHEY, CDR2 SMNVEV (reference sequence). The CDR3 here is CASSLSSWDSSYEQYF. As DNA, the CDR3 is TGTGCCAGCAGTTTATCGTCGTGGGACTCATCCTACGAGCAGTACTTC.

The DNA of the CDR3 is TGTGCCAGCAGCTCCAATGACAGGGGACGTGAAAAACTGTTTTTT. Amino acids: CASSSNDRGREKLFF. The V gene is TRBV7-9, the J gene TRBJ1-4; 8 nucleotides line up with TRBD1. Germline assignment: CDR1 SEHNR and CDR2 FQNEAQ (reference sequence). The V and J ends lost 4 bases and 7 bases, in that order; junction bases with no gene match: 8. CDR3 size: 15 residues.

The rearrangement joins TRBV27 to TRBJ1-5; D remains unclear. Germline V gives CDR1 MNHEY, CDR2 SMNVEV (reference sequence). The V end lost 6 bases, the J end lost 1 base, and 16 bases lay between the germline ends. The CDR3 consists of 16 residues. The CDR3: CASSPSSGESNQPQHF. CDR3 sequence (DNA): TGTGCCAGCAGCCCGAGTTCGGGCGAAAGCAATCAGCCCCAGCATTTT.

The chain recombines TRBV27 with TRBJ1-4, with D possibly being TRBD1 (6 bases). This CDR3 has 15 amino acids. V lost 5 bases and J 5 bases, leaving 15 bases between the germline ends. The V gene's germline CDR1 is MNHEY and CDR2 SMNVEV (reference sequence). DNA of the CDR3: TGTGCCAGCAGTATTCAGGGGTATCAGAATGAAAAACTGTTTTTT. It codes for CASSIQGYQNEKLFF. The full variable domain, with the rest looked up from reference TRBV27 and TRBJ1-4, is EAQVTQNPRYLITVTGKKLTVTCSQNMNHEYMSWYRQDPGLGLRQIYYSMNVEVTDKGDVPEGYKVSRKEKRNFPLILESPSPNQTSLYFCASSIQGYQNEKLFFGSGTQLSVL.

The V gene is TRBV27, the J gene TRBJ2-7; TRBD2 matches 7 bases. CDR3 size: 13 residues. V trimming: 9 bases; J trimming: 3 bases; junction bases outside the gene matches: 8. Germline assignment: CDR1 MNHEY and CDR2 SMNVEV (reference sequence). The CDR3 nucleotides read TGTGCCAGTTGGGGGGGTCCGAACTACGAGCAGTACTTC. This gives the protein CASWGGPNYEQYF.

The gene calls are TRBV7-9 and TRBJ1-5; no firm D call. Trimming cost V 0 bases and J 7 bases, with 7 bases left between them. In germline, CDR1 is SEHNR, CDR2 FQNEAQ (reference sequence). This CDR3 is built from 13 residues. CDR3 loop: CASSLAVGQPQHF. The CDR3 nucleotides read TGTGCCAGCAGCTTAGCTGTGGGGCAGCCCCAGCATTTT.

The rearrangement links TRBV11-2 to TRBJ2-1; D is perhaps TRBD1 or TRBD2 (5 bases each). The V end was cut by 3 bases, the J end by 4 bases, with 10 bases between. There are 14 residues in the CDR3. The germline V gene encodes CDR1 SGHAT and CDR2 FQNNGV. The CDR3 coding sequence is TGTGCCAGCAGCTTGGGGCGCGGGTACAATGAGCAGTTCTTC. Residues: CASSLGRGYNEQFF.

The chain is built from TRBV16 and TRBJ2-7, with 13 bases fitting TRBD2. Germline V gene data show CDR1 as KGHSY and CDR2 as FQNENV. The CDR3 runs to 18 residues. V shed 4 bases, J shed 3 bases, and the junction held 12 bases outside the gene matches. The CDR3 loop reads CASSRKTLLAGGNYEQYF. In DNA form, the CDR3 reads TGTGCCAGCAGCCGAAAAACTCTACTAGCGGGAGGGAACTACGAGCAGTACTTC.

This clone was counted between two and nine times. J is TRBJ2-2 and V is TRBV4-2; 11 positions match TRBD2. This CDR3 has 17 amino acids. J lost 0 bases, V lost 4 bases, and 4 bases had no gene match. CDR1 LGHNA and CDR2 YNFKEQ come from the germline V gene. CDR3 coding DNA: TGTGCCAGCAGCCTAGGGACTAGCGGCGCGAACACCGGGGAGCTGTTTTTT. It yields the protein CASSLGTSGANTGELFF.

With regard to this clone: Distinct nucleotide sequences in the sample also encode this CDR3. CDR3 protein: CASSLGVSTEAFF. DNA for the CDR3: TGTGCCAGCAGCTTAGGGGTTAGCACTGAAGCTTTCTTT. The gene calls are TRBV7-9 and TRBJ1-1; D uncertain. V was clipped by 1 base and J by 4 bases, with 7 bases between them. This CDR3 is built from 13 residues. Looked up from germline, CDR1 is SEHNR and CDR2 is FQNEAQ (reference sequence).

This clone was seen a single time. V gene TRBV27 combines with J gene TRBJ2-7, with 7 bases identical to TRBD1. The ends lost 1 base at V and 0 bases at J; junction bases unmatched: 6. The CDR3 is made up of 16 amino acids. From germline, CDR1 is MNHEY and CDR2 SMNVEV (reference sequence). For the CDR3, the DNA is TGTGCCAGCAGTTTATACGGGACAGTGGTCTCCTACGAGCAGTACTTC. As protein: CASSLYGTVVSYEQYF.

V usage is TRBV19 and J usage is TRBJ2-5; D gene ambiguous. Germline values: CDR1 LNHDA, CDR2 SQIVND (reference sequence). CDR3 length: 14 amino acids. The germline V and J ends were trimmed by 5 bases and 3 bases, with 13 bases remaining between them. The CDR3 loop reads CASSRGRNKETQYF. Written as DNA, the CDR3 is TGTGCCAGTAGTCGTGGGCGGAACAAAGAGACCCAGTACTTC.

The rearrangement joins TRBV7-2 to TRBJ2-7; weak D call: TRBD1 (5 bases). The germline V gene has CDR1 SGHTA and CDR2 FQGNSA. Trimming pared 5 bases from V and 3 bases from J, leaving 8 bases between. The CDR3 runs 12 residues. The chain's CDR3 is CASSATVYEQYF. The CDR3 DNA reads TGTGCCAGCAGCGCGACAGTCTACGAGCAGTACTTC.

The chain couples TRBV19 to TRBJ2-7; the match to TRBD2 covers 9 bases. Germline V gene data show CDR1 as LNHDA and CDR2 as SQIVND (reference sequence). Losses at the gene ends were 6 bases for V and 3 bases for J; bases not matched to a gene: 6. This CDR3 comprises 14 residues. In nucleotides, the CDR3 is TGTGCCAGTAGCCTGACTAGCGGAGTCTACGAGCAGTACTTC. Protein: CASSLTSGVYEQYF. The variable domain in full, with the rest retrieved from reference TRBV19 and TRBJ2-7, is DGGITQSPKYLFRKEGQNVTLSCEQNLNHDAMYWYRQDPGQGLRLIYYSQIVNDFQKGDIAEGYSVSREKKESFPLTVTSAQKNPTAFYLCASSLTSGVYEQYFGPGTRLTVT.

This chain links TRBV19 with TRBJ2-5, with a tentative D call TRBD2 (5 bases). The V end was cut by 4 bases, the J end by 4 bases, with 16 bases between. Germline CDR1 is LNHDA and CDR2 is SQIVND (reference sequence). The CDR3 totals 15 residues. CDR3 loop: CASSTYRGNGETQYF. CDR3 coding DNA: TGTGCCAGTAGTACCTACCGGGGAAATGGAGAGACCCAGTACTTC.

This clone occurred once. The rearrangement joins TRBV5-4 to TRBJ2-7; the D gene is possibly TRBD1 (6 bases). CDR1 is SGHNT, CDR2 YYREEE, per germline (reference sequence). The CDR3 sequence is 16 residues long. Trimming removed 4 bases at V and 2 bases at J, with 19 bases between. As DNA, the CDR3 is TGTGCCAGCAGCCTCATACCTGACAGGTGGCCCTACGAGCAGTACTTC. This gives the protein CASSLIPDRWPYEQYF.